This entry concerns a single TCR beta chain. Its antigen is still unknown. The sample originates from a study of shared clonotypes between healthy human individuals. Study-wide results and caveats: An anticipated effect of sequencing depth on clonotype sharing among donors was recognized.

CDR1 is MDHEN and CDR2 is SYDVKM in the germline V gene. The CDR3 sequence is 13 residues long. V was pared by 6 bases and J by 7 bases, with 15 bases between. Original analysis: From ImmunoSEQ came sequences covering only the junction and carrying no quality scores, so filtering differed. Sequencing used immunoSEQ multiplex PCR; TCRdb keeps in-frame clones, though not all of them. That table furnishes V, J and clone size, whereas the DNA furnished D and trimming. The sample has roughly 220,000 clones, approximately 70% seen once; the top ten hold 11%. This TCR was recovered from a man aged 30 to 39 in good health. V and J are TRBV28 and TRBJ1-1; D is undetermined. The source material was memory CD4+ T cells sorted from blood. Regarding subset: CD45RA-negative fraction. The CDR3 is CASRFSGQGEAFF. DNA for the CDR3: TGTGCCAGCAGATTTAGTGGGCAAGGTGAAGCTTTCTTT.